The 29 T cell receptor beta chains in this list originate from one sample, sequenced in a study of blood T cell repertoires in COVID-19. Profiled with immunoSEQ multiplex PCR; TCRdb holds only in-frame clones, not every one. This table has more than 120,000 clones, roughly 89% appearing once. Material: peripheral blood. These receptors originate from a human donor in a cohort sampled during active COVID-19.

This clone was picked up one time. The V and J genes are TRBV3-1 (or the pseudogene TRBV3-2) and TRBJ1-2; no reliable D call. Trimming shortened V by 1 base and J by 3 bases, and 6 bases separated the two germline ends. CDR1 and CDR2 (germline): LGHDT, YNNKEL (reference sequence). The CDR3 contains 13 residues. CDR3 sequence reads: CASSQGQDYGYTF. In DNA, the CDR3 is TGTGCCAGCAGCCAAGGACAAGACTATGGCTACACCTTC.

The chain carries TRBV11-3 and TRBJ2-2; possibly TRBD2 for D (5 bases). Trimming took off 2 bases at V and 6 bases at J, with 7 bases between the two ends. The CDR3 has 13 amino acids. Germline V lookup: CDR1 SGHNT, CDR2 YENEEA. The CDR3: CASSLRGPGELFF. The CDR3 DNA sequence: TGTGCCAGCAGCTTACGAGGGCCCGGGGAGCTGTTTTTT.

The rearrangement links TRBV7-6 to TRBJ2-1, with 12 positions matching TRBD2. J lost 9 bases, V lost 6 bases, and 9 bases had no gene match. CDR1 is SGHVS and CDR2 is FNYEAQ in the germline V gene. The CDR3 sequence is 15 residues long. This chain's CDR3 is CASSSLAGGRGEQFF. CDR3 DNA: TGTGCCAGCAGTTCTCTAGCGGGGGGGCGCGGTGAGCAGTTCTTC.

The V and J genes are TRBV5-8 and TRBJ1-5; D is possibly TRBD1 (5 bases). The CDR3 sequence is 13 residues long. Germline CDR1 is SGHTS and CDR2 is YDEGEE. Trimming took 5 bases from V and 5 from J, leaving 11 bases between them. CDR3: CASSRGGDQPQHF. CDR3 nucleotides: TGTGCCAGCAGTAGGGGAGGCGATCAGCCCCAGCATTTT.

V and J are TRBV7-8 and TRBJ1-6, with D unclear. CDR3 size: 12 residues. The germline V gene has CDR1 SGHVS and CDR2 FQNEAQ. The V gene lost 4 bases and the J gene lost 9 bases, with 7 bases spanning the gap. CDR3 coding DNA: TGTGCCAGCAGCTCCCCCTCTTCACCCCTCCACTTT. Protein sequence: CASSSPSSPLHF. The full variable domain, with the rest looked up from reference TRBV7-8 and TRBJ1-6, is GAGVSQSPRYKVAKRGQDVALRCDPISGHVSLFWYQQALGQGPEFLTYFQNEAQLDKSGLPSDRFFAERPEGSVSTLKIQRTQQEDSAVYLCASSSPSSPLHFGNGTRLTVT.

V gene TRBV13 combines with J gene TRBJ2-1; TRBD1 matches at 7 bases. This CDR3 comprises 13 residues. Germline lookup yields CDR1 PRHDT and CDR2 FYEKMQ (reference sequence). The V gene end was trimmed by 5 bases and the J gene end by 9 bases; junction bases not matched to a gene: 7. CDR3 nucleotide sequence: TGTGCCAGCAGCCCAGAGACAGGGAGTGAGCAGTTCTTC. It translates to CASSPETGSEQFF.

The chain has TRBV14 and TRBJ2-1, with 11 bases identical to TRBD2. The ends lost 1 base at V and 7 bases at J; junction bases unmatched: 9. The CDR3 is 17 amino acids. Germline V lookup: CDR1 SGHDN, CDR2 FVKESK. This CDR3 is CASSQGVLAGGLNEQFF. CDR3 coding DNA: TGTGCCAGCAGCCAAGGAGTCCTAGCGGGGGGTTTAAATGAGCAGTTCTTC. The whole variable domain, remainder taken from reference TRBV14 and TRBJ2-1, is EAGVTQFPSHSVIEKGQTVTLRCDPISGHDNLYWYRRVMGKEIKFLLHFVKESKQDESGMPNNRFLAERTGGTYSTLKVQPAELEDSGVYFCASSQGVLAGGLNEQFFGPGTRLTVL.

The chain joins TRBV4-1 to TRBJ2-7; 9 bases map to TRBD2. Germline CDR1 is MGHRA and CDR2 is YSYEKL. Trimming took 4 bases from V and 3 from J; bases not matched to a gene: 7. The CDR3 has 15 amino acids. The CDR3 DNA sequence: TGCGCCAGCAGCCTCCGCGAGCGGGGGGACTACGAGCAGTACTTC. Amino acid sequence: CASSLRERGDYEQYF.

The V and J genes are TRBV9 and TRBJ1-1, with TRBD1 matching 8 bases. Per germline, CDR1 SGDLS and CDR2 YYNGEE. V shed 0 bases and J 1 base; nucleotides not matched to a gene: 8. CDR3 length: 17 residues. The CDR3 loop is CASSVGSRDRQNTEAFF. The CDR3, as DNA: TGTGCCAGCAGCGTAGGCTCCCGGGACAGGCAGAACACTGAAGCTTTCTTT.

This clone was picked up one time. The chain is built from TRBV29-1 and TRBJ2-6; the D gene is possibly TRBD2 (6 bases). The V end lost 4 bases, the J end lost 2 bases, and 6 bases lay between the germline ends. The CDR3 consists of 13 residues. Per the germline V gene, CDR1 is SQVTM and CDR2 is ANQGSEA. DNA for the CDR3: TGCAGCGTTGCGGGGGCTGGGGCCAACGTCCTGACTTTC. Translating gives CSVAGAGANVLTF.

This clone was picked up one time. The chain recombines TRBV7-9 with TRBJ2-2; D remains unclear. V was clipped by 0 bases and J by 4 bases, with 6 bases between them. The germline gives CDR1 SEHNR, CDR2 FQNEAQ (reference sequence). This CDR3 is 14 amino acids long. The CDR3 loop is CASSLAPSTGELFF. Written as DNA, the CDR3 is TGTGCCAGCAGCTTAGCCCCCTCCACCGGGGAGCTGTTTTTT. Using reference TRBV7-9 and TRBJ2-2 for the parts outside the CDR3, the full variable domain is DTGVSQNPRHKITKRGQNVTFRCDPISEHNRLYWYRQTLGQGPEFLTYFQNEAQLEKSRLLSDRFSAERPKGSFSTLEIQRTEQGDSAMYLCASSLAPSTGELFFGEGSRLTVL.

This clone was observed a few times. This sequence joins TRBV6-2 or TRBV6-3 and TRBJ1-1; a weak D match, TRBD1 (5 bases). CDR3 length: 18 amino acids. Per germline, CDR1 MNHEY and CDR2 SVGEGT. V was trimmed by 6 bases and J by 2 bases, leaving 25 bases between them. The CDR3 sequence is CASSPSISGLGLNTEAFF. DNA of the CDR3: TGTGCCAGCAGCCCTTCGATATCCGGCCTGGGGCTTAACACTGAAGCTTTCTTT.

The rearrangement uses TRBV19 and TRBJ2-2; weak D call: TRBD1 (5 bases). Germline V gene lookup returns CDR1 LNHDA and CDR2 SQIVND (reference sequence). The CDR3 is 12 residues long. Trimming removed 3 bases from V and 7 bases from J, with 6 bases in between. CDR3 coding DNA: TGTGCCAGTAGTATTAGGGGCGGGGAGCTGTTTTTT. As protein: CASSIRGGELFF.

J is TRBJ1-1 and V is TRBV2; D may be TRBD1 (5 bases). CDR1 is SNHLY, CDR2 FYNNEI, per germline. The CDR3 is 15 amino acids. Between the trimmed V and J ends, which lost 6 bases and 0 bases, there was a span of 14 bases. CDR3 in amino acids: CASSAQGLMNTEAFF. The CDR3, as DNA: TGTGCCAGCAGCGCCCAGGGACTGATGAACACTGAAGCTTTCTTT.

The chain employs TRBV19 and TRBJ2-2; TRBD1 might be the D (6 bases). The CDR3 consists of 15 residues. Trimming cost V 5 bases and J 5 bases, with 15 bases left between them. In germline, CDR1 is LNHDA, CDR2 SQIVND (reference sequence). The chain's CDR3 is CASSSPGHRTGELFF. CDR3 in DNA: TGTGCCAGTAGTTCCCCGGGACACCGTACCGGGGAGCTGTTTTTT.

The chain links TRBV13 to TRBJ2-3; the D is unclear. Germline CDR1 is PRHDT and CDR2 is FYEKMQ (reference sequence). V was clipped by 5 bases and J by 1 base, with 4 bases between them. This CDR3 has 12 residues. CDR3 in amino acids: CASSLRTDTQYF. In nucleotides, the CDR3 is TGTGCCAGCAGCCTACGCACAGATACGCAGTATTTT.

This rearrangement joins TRBV11-1 to TRBJ1-2, with 8 positions matching TRBD1. The CDR3 sequence is 16 residues long. CDR1 is SGHAT and CDR2 is FQDESV in the germline V gene (reference sequence). Germline trimming cut 2 bases from V and 7 bases from J; bases unmatched to any gene: 12. CDR3 residues: CASSLTGQGVTSGYTF. CDR3 bases: TGTGCCAGCAGCTTAACTGGACAGGGTGTTACGAGTGGCTACACCTTC.

This sequence joins TRBV9 and TRBJ1-3; D gene unclear. CDR1 is SGDLS, CDR2 YYNGEE, per germline. CDR3 length: 12 residues. Deletions cut 4 bases from V and 4 bases from J, with 6 bases between. Here the CDR3 DNA reads TGTGCCAGCAGCCAGATCGGAAACACCATATATTTT. This sequence encodes CASSQIGNTIYF.

The rearrangement uses TRBV11-2 and TRBJ1-3; 10 bases align to TRBD1. CDR3 length: 17 residues. With V trimmed by 7 bases and J by 6 bases, 15 bases remained unmatched. Germline values: CDR1 SGHAT, CDR2 FQNNGV. CDR3: CASTHSITGTGANTIYF. The CDR3, as DNA: TGTGCCAGCACCCATTCGATCACCGGGACAGGGGCAAACACCATATATTTT.

The chain uses TRBV6-5 and TRBJ2-3, with 15 bases fitting TRBD2. The CDR3 is 15 amino acids. Per germline, CDR1 MNHEY and CDR2 SVGAGI. The V and J ends lost 7 bases and 4 bases, in that order; junction bases with no gene match: 3. The CDR3 loop is CASTGLAGGPDTQYF. In DNA form, the CDR3 reads TGTGCCAGCACCGGACTAGCGGGGGGGCCAGATACGCAGTATTTT.

This clone was observed a single time. The chain uses TRBV19 and TRBJ2-1; 12 positions match TRBD1. The length of the CDR3 is 16 residues. Germline V gene sequence: CDR1 LNHDA, CDR2 SQIVND (reference sequence). Losses at the gene ends were 4 bases for V and 5 bases for J; bases not matched to a gene: 6. The CDR3 loop is CASSTLGQGADNEQFF. The CDR3 DNA reads TGTGCCAGTAGTACCCTGGGACAGGGGGCTGACAATGAGCAGTTCTTC. Looking up the rest from reference TRBV19 and TRBJ2-1 gives the full variable domain: DGGITQSPKYLFRKEGQNVTLSCEQNLNHDAMYWYRQDPGQGLRLIYYSQIVNDFQKGDIAEGYSVSREKKESFPLTVTSAQKNPTAFYLCASSTLGQGADNEQFFGPGTRLTVL.

This sequence joins TRBV5-1 and TRBJ1-6; no firm D call. Germline loops: CDR1 SGHRS, CDR2 YFSETQ. Trimming left V 4 bases short and J 0 bases short, with 11 bases between. The CDR3 runs to 16 residues. The CDR3 spells CASSKIGSSYNSPLHF. The CDR3 DNA follows: TGCGCCAGCAGCAAAATCGGTAGCTCCTATAATTCACCCCTCCACTTT.

J is TRBJ2-1 and V is TRBV5-1; 8 nucleotides line up with TRBD2. Germline V gene lookup returns CDR1 SGHRS and CDR2 YFSETQ. CDR3 length equals 17 residues. With V trimmed by 0 bases and J by 4 bases, 9 bases remained unmatched. The CDR3: CASSLGVAGGSYNEQFF. Here the CDR3 DNA reads TGCGCCAGCAGCTTGGGGGTGGCGGGGGGATCTTACAATGAGCAGTTCTTC.

V is TRBV4-2 and J is TRBJ1-1; D not resolved. Germline V gives CDR1 LGHNA, CDR2 YNFKEQ. There are 13 residues in the CDR3. V lost 4 bases, J lost 4 bases, and 10 bases lay in between. The CDR3 nucleotides are TGTGCCAGCAGCCCCCGACTAGTCACTGAAGCTTTCTTT. Protein: CASSPRLVTEAFF.

This sequence joins TRBV19 and TRBJ1-1, with a tentative D call TRBD1 (6 bases). CDR3 length: 12 amino acids. Germline V gene sequence: CDR1 LNHDA, CDR2 SQIVND (reference sequence). V was cut by 7 bases and J by 4 bases, with 10 bases left in between. CDR3 DNA: TGTGCCAGTACCACAGGGCTCACTGAAGCTTTCTTT. Translated, it gives CASTTGLTEAFF.

This chain uses TRBV24-1 with TRBJ2-1, with D tentatively TRBD2 (6 bases). Trimming cost V 4 bases and J 7 bases, with 10 bases left between them. Germline assignment: CDR1 KGHDR and CDR2 SFDVKD. The CDR3 runs 13 residues. The DNA of the CDR3 is TGTGCCACCAGTGACCCGGGGAGGAATGAGCAGTTCTTC. It encodes CATSDPGRNEQFF.

This chain connects TRBV9 to TRBJ1-6; D remains ambiguous. The CDR3 is 17 amino acids. V shed 0 bases and J shed 4 bases, with 14 bases lying between them. Germline assignment: CDR1 SGDLS and CDR2 YYNGEE. The CDR3 DNA follows: TGTGCCAGCAGCGTAGGTGAGAAAGCCTCTTATAATTCACCCCTCCACTTT. It encodes CASSVGEKASYNSPLHF. Complete variable domain (other parts from reference TRBV9 and TRBJ1-6): DSGVTQTPKHLITATGQRVTLRCSPRSGDLSVYWYQQSLDQGLQFLIQYYNGEERAKGNILERFSAQQFPDLHSELNLSSLELGDSALYFCASSVGEKASYNSPLHFGNGTRLTVT.

J is TRBJ2-3 and V is TRBV4-1, with TRBD2 matching over 12 bases. With V trimmed by 0 bases and J by 1 base, 2 bases remained unmatched. Per germline, CDR1 MGHRA and CDR2 YSYEKL. The CDR3 is made up of 17 amino acids. CDR3 residues: CASSQEGLAGRTDTQYF. The CDR3 nucleotides are TGCGCCAGCAGCCAAGAAGGACTAGCGGGGCGCACAGATACGCAGTATTTT.

The chain employs TRBV29-1 and TRBJ1-2, with TRBD1 identical over 7 bases. Germline V CDR1 and CDR2: SQVTM, ANQGSEA. The J segment lost 9 bases and the V segment lost 4 bases, leaving 5 bases of the junction unmatched. The CDR3 has 11 amino acids. CDR3 loop: CSVARDSRYTF. CDR3 DNA sequence: TGCAGCGTTGCACGGGACAGCCGCTACACCTTC.